Each of the 2 T cell receptor beta chains below was sequenced from the same sample in a study of cytomegalovirus exposure and HLA in healthy donors. The PCR made use of 60 Vbeta and 13 Jbeta primers. The protocol was immunoSEQ multiplex PCR, while the TCRdb copy is restricted to in-frame clones and leaves out a portion. The sample lists nearly 95,000 clones, 6% to 9% occurring once. The sequenced sample was PBMCs. The receptors were sampled from a man aged 50-59 years in good health and CMV-seronegative.

The chain recombines TRBV9 with TRBJ2-3; no clear D gene. CDR1 is SGDLS, CDR2 YYNGEE, per germline. CDR3 length: 16 amino acids. Deletions cut 3 bases from V and 2 bases from J, with 16 bases between. The CDR3 loop reads CASSAFGRQATDTQYF. CDR3 DNA: TGTGCCAGCAGCGCTTTTGGCAGGCAGGCCACAGATACGCAGTATTTT.

The V gene is TRBV9, the J gene TRBJ1-3, with a tentative D call TRBD1 (5 bases). The V gene's germline CDR1 is SGDLS and CDR2 YYNGEE. The CDR3 contains 15 residues. Trimming left V 4 bases short and J 2 bases short, with 13 bases between. CDR3 DNA: TGTGCCAGCAGCTTCCAGGGTGGCCCTGGAAACACCATATATTTT. This gives the protein CASSFQGGPGNTIYF.